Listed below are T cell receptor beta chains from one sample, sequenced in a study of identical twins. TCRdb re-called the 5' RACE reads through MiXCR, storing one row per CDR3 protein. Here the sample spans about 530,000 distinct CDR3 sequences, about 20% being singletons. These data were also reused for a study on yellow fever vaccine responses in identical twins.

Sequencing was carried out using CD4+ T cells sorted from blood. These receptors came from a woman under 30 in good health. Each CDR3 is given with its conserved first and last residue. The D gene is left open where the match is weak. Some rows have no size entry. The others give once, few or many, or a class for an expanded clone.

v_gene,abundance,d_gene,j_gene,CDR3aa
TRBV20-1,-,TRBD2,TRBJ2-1,CSRVERGYTYNEQFF
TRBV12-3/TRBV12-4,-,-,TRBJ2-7,CASSFGTFYEQYF
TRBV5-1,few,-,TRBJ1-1,CASNPTGGPVTEAFF
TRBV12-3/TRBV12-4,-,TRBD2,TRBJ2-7,CASSFNFRTSGRFDEQYF
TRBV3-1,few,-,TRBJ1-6,CASSQQSGRSPLHF
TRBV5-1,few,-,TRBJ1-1,CASSSDHMAMNTEAFF
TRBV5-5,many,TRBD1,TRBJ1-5,CASSPTGLNQPQHF
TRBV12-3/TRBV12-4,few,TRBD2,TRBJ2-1,CASSLTSGGFEQFF
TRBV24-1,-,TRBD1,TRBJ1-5,CATGGQGNQPQHF
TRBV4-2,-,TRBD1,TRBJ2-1,CASSQAPGTGGDEQFF
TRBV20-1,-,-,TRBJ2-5,CSARGDSLQETQYF
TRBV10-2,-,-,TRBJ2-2,CASSQTGGSGELFF
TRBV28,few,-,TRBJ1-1,CASSPTEAFF
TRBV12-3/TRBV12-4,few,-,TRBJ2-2,CASSLGPGSGELFF
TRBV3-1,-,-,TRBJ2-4,CASSQEVAGAKNIQYF
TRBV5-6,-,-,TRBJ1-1,CASSPFGAMAFF
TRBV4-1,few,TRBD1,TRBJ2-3,CASSPQGATDTQYF
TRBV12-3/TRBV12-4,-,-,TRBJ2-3,CASSFRLSSTDTQYF
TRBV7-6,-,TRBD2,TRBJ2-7,CASSFTGTSGGTTYEQYF
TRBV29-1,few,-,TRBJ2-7,CSVAGLGYEQYF
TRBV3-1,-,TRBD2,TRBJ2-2,CASSPRTSVAGELFF
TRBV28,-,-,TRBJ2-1,CASSLGPSRAYNEQFF
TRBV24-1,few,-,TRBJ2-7,CATSDGGAGNYEQYF
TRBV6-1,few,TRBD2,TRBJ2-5,CASKWEGGETQYF
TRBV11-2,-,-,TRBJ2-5,CASRPITGNQETQYF
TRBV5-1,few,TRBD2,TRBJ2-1,CASSLWAVAGGDEQFF
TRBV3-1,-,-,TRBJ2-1,CASSQELGTSYNEQFF
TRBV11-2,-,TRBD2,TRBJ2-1,CASSSPLSFWSGGGEYEQFF